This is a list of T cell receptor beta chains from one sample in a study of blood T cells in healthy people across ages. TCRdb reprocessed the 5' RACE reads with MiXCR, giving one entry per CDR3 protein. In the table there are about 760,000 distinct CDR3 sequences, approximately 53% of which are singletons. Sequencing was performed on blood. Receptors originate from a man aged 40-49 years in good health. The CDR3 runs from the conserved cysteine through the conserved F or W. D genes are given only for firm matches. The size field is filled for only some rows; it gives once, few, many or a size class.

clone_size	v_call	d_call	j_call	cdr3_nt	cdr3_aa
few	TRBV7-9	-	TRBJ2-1	TGTGCCAGCAGCTCGGGACTGCGTCTCGAGCAGTTCTTC	CASSSGLRLEQFF
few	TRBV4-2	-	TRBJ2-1	TGTGCCAGCAGCTCGAGAGGCGGGACGTTCGAGGATGAGCAGTTCTTC	CASSSRGGTFEDEQFF
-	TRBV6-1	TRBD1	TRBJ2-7	TGTGCCGGCAGGGACTGGACAGGGATATACGAGCAGTACTTC	CAGRDWTGIYEQYF
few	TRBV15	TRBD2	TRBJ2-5	TGTGCCACCAGCAGAGAAGGTACTAGCGGGAGGGCCGGAGAGACCCAGTACTTC	CATSREGTSGRAGETQYF
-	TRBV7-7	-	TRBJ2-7	TGTGCCAGCAGCCACACATCCTGGACTATCGAGCAGTACTTC	CASSHTSWTIEQYF
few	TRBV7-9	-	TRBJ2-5	TGTGCCAGCAGCTTGGGACACCCCACTAGGGAGACCCAGTACTTC	CASSLGHPTRETQYF
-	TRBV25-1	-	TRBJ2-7	TGTGCCAGCAGTGACCAATCGACAGTTTACGAGCAGTACTTC	CASSDQSTVYEQYF
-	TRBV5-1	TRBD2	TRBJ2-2	TGCGCCAGCAGCATCGGACTAGCGGGAAGAACCGGGGAGCTGTTTTTT	CASSIGLAGRTGELFF
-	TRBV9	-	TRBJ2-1	TGTGCCAGCAGCAACCGCCCCCAGGGCAATGAGCAGTTCTTC	CASSNRPQGNEQFF
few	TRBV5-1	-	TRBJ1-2	TGCGCCAGCAGCTTGGCTCAGAACTATGGCTACACCTTC	CASSLAQNYGYTF
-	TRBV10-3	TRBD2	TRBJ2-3	TGTGCCATCAGGGGTAGCGGGGGGGCGACGGGGACAGATACGCAGTATTTT	CAIRGSGGATGTDTQYF
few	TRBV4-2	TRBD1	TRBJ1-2	TGTGCCAGCAGCCGAGAAAACAGGGGGTCAACCCATAACTATGGCTACACCTTC	CASSRENRGSTHNYGYTF
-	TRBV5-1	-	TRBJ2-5	TGCGCCAGCAGCTTGGGGTGGTACGGGGAGACCCAGTACTTC	CASSLGWYGETQYF
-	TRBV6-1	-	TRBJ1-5	TGTGCCAGCAGTGAAGGTGGTCAGCCCCAGCATTTT	CASSEGGQPQHF
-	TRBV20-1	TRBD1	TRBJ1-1	TGCAGTGCTCCCAAAGGGGGCGGTACTGAAGCTTTCTTT	CSAPKGGGTEAFF
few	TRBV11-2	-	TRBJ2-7	TGTGCCAGCAGCCCTTCGGTGGTCTCCTACGAGCAGTACTTC	CASSPSVVSYEQYF
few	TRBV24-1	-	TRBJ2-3	TGTGCCACCTCCCGACGACAGTCTAGCACAGATACGCAGTATTTT	CATSRRQSSTDTQYF
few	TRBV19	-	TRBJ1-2	TGTGCCAGTACCCGGACTGAGTATGGCTACACCTTC	CASTRTEYGYTF
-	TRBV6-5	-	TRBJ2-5	TGTGCCAGCAGCCAAACTGAGACCCGGACGGGGGAGCAGTACTTC	CASSQTETRTGEQYF
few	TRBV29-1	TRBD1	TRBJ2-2	TGCAGCGCAAAGCCGGACAGGGGTGACACCGGGGAGCTGTTTTTT	CSAKPDRGDTGELFF
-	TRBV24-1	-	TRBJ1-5	TGTGCCACCAGTGATTCGCGGACAGCTAGCAATCAGCCCCAGCATTTT	CATSDSRTASNQPQHF
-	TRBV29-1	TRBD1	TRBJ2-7	TGCAGCGTTGGGGACAGGGCTACCTACGAGCAGTACTTC	CSVGDRATYEQYF
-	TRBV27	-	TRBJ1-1	TGTGCCAGCAGTTCCCTCCCGAGGTACACTGAAGCTTTCTTT	CASSSLPRYTEAFF
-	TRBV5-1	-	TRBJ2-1	TGCGCCAGCAGCTTGAGGGCAACAGGGAATGAGCAGTTCTTC	CASSLRATGNEQFF